What follows is one T cell receptor (beta chain) and its context. Its matching antigen is unknown. The junction shows a germline mismatch at one end, possibly a read error. The sample carries other DNA sequences with the same CDR3. Germline V lookup: CDR1 MNHNS, CDR2 SASEGT. The CDR3 is 15 residues long. This specimen belongs to a study of cytomegalovirus exposure and HLA in healthy donors. Looking at the study overall: An early data release held about 85 million unique TCRs from HLA-typed donors.

Researchers ran the PCR with 60 Vbeta and 13 Jbeta primers. Produced via immunoSEQ multiplex PCR; TCRdb's table is partial and in-frame only. The table includes 150,000 to 200,000 clones, about 79% detected once. General observations from the study: Only CMV serostatus was available as immune exposure information. Among the CMV-associated chains, three were confirmed in vitro as specific for CMV antigens. Researchers reportedly found TCR beta sequences accurately predicted most subjects' HLA-A and HLA-B alleles.

V gene TRBV6-1 combines with J gene TRBJ1-2; 7 bases are shared with TRBD1. This TCR derives from a woman between 45 and 60 years old in good health and CMV-seronegative. The material sequenced was PBMCs. The CDR3 sequence is CASSRQGELNYGYTF. CDR3 nucleotide sequence: TGTGCCAGCAGTAGACAGGGAGAGCTAAACTACGGCTACACCTTC.